The 2 T cell receptor beta chains below come from one sample, sequenced in a study of blood T cell repertoires in COVID-19. The table came from immunoSEQ multiplex PCR; TCRdb's copy has only in-frame clones and leaves some out. The data show 300,000 to 450,000 clones, more than 70% seen once. Material: PBMCs or T cells enriched from blood (not recorded which). Receptors were obtained from a woman younger than 35 who had recovered from COVID-19.

The chain combines TRBV6-5 with TRBJ2-5, with 7 positions matching TRBD1. Germline V gives CDR1 MNHEY, CDR2 SVGAGI. The length of the CDR3 is 14 residues. V was clipped by 5 bases and J by 3 bases; unmatched bases: 6. The CDR3 is CASSRGTGEETQYF. DNA of the CDR3: TGTGCCAGCAGTCGTGGCACAGGGGAAGAGACCCAGTACTTC.

This chain joins TRBV4-1 and TRBJ2-3; no reliable D call. Per germline, CDR1 MGHRA and CDR2 YSYEKL. The length of the CDR3 is 18 residues. Trimming left V 0 bases short and J 1 base short, with 17 bases between. The CDR3 here is CASSQEMSPPVGTDTQYF. The CDR3 DNA sequence: TGCGCCAGCAGCCAAGAGATGTCACCCCCGGTAGGCACAGATACGCAGTATTTT.